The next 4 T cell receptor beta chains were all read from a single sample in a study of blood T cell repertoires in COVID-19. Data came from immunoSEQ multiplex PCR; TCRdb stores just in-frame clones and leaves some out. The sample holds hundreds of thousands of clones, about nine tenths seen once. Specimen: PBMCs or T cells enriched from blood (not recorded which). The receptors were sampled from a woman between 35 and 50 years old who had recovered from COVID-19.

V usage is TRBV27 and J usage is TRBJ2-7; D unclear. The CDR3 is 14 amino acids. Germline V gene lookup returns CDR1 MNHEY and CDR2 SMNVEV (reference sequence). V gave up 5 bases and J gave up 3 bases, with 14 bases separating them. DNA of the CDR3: TGTGCCAGCAGTCAAGTATCGGTCATCTACGAGCAGTACTTC. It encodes CASSQVSVIYEQYF.

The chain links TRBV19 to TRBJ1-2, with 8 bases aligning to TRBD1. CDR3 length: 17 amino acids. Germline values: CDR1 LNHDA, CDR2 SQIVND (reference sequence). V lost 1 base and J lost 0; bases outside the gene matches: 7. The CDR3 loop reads CASSIAETGVSNYGYTF. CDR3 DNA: TGTGCCAGTAGTATAGCTGAGACAGGGGTTTCTAACTATGGCTACACCTTC.

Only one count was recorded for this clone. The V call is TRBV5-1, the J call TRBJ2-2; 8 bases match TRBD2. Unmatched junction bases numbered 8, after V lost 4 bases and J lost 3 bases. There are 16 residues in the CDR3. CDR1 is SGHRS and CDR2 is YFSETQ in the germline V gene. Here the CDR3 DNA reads TGCGCCAGCAGCGTCGACGGGAGGGCCGACACCGGGGAGCTGTTTTTT. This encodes CASSVDGRADTGELFF.

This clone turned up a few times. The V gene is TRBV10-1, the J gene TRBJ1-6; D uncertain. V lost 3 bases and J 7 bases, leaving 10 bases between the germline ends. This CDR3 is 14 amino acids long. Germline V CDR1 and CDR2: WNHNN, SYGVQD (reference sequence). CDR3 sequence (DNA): TGCGCCAGCAGTGAAGCCGGGTGGAATTCACCCCTCCACTTT. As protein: CASSEAGWNSPLHF.